The 23 T cell receptor beta chains below all came from one sample that was sequenced in a study of blood T cell repertoires in COVID-19. The repertoire was sequenced with immunoSEQ multiplex PCR; TCRdb's copy has only in-frame clones and lacks some. The sample consists of 250,000 to 300,000 clones, 75% to 90% of them appearing once. The source material was peripheral blood. Receptors were obtained from a woman in her 70s with COVID-19, enrolled during active disease.

The chain combines TRBV29-1 with TRBJ1-2; 8 nucleotides line up with TRBD1. The germline gives CDR1 SQVTM, CDR2 ANQGSEA. Unmatched junction bases numbered 11, after V lost 7 bases and J lost 7 bases. The CDR3 extends over 13 amino acids. This CDR3 reads CSARDRFVVGYTF. The CDR3 DNA is TGCAGCGCTCGGGACAGGTTTGTTGTTGGCTACACCTTC.

A single count supports this clone. The chain combines TRBV6-5 with TRBJ1-4; maybe TRBD1 (5 bases). Trimming removed 7 bases from V and 10 bases from J, with 19 bases in between. The CDR3 length is 14 residues. Germline lookup yields CDR1 MNHEY and CDR2 SVGAGI. CDR3 coding DNA: TGTGCCAGCAAGAATCAAGAGACAGCACGAAAACTGTTTTTT. Translated: CASKNQETARKLFF.

The CDR3 sequence: CASSYNTYEQYF. In nucleotides, the CDR3 is TGTGCCAGCAGTTACAATACCTACGAGCAGTACTTC. This chain connects TRBV6-5 to TRBJ2-7; D unresolved. V lost 2 bases and J 2 bases, leaving 4 bases between the germline ends. The CDR3 is made up of 12 amino acids. In germline, CDR1 is MNHEY, CDR2 SVGAGI.

The CDR3, as DNA: TGCGCCAGCAGTCTACAGACAGGGCGGGTTTATGAGCAGTTCTTC. This sequence encodes CASSLQTGRVYEQFF. The chain carries TRBV5-1 and TRBJ2-1, with 7 bases aligning to TRBD1. The CDR3 length is 15 residues. V gave up 5 bases and J gave up 8 bases; unmatched junction bases: 13. Germline CDR1 and CDR2: SGHRS and YFSETQ.

The CDR3 spells CASSDFGETQYF. The CDR3 bases are TGTGCCAGCAGTGATTTCGGGGAGACCCAGTACTTC. V usage is TRBV2 and J usage is TRBJ2-5; no clear D gene. Germline V gene data show CDR1 as SNHLY and CDR2 as FYNNEI. The CDR3 consists of 12 residues. V shed 3 bases and J shed 5 bases, with 7 bases lying between them.

This chain joins TRBV30 and TRBJ1-3, with D perhaps matching TRBD1 (6 bases). This CDR3 region has 14 residues. Germline-derived CDR1 and CDR2 are GTSNPN and SVGIG (reference sequence). The V and J ends lost 0 bases and 4 bases respectively, with 10 bases between them. In DNA form, the CDR3 reads TGTGCCTGGAGTGTATCTGGGGGCGGAAACACCATATATTTT. Translating it yields CAWSVSGGGNTIYF.

The CDR3 DNA sequence: TGTGCCATCGGTCTTGGGGACAGAGCCTACGAGCAGTACTTC. This gives the protein CAIGLGDRAYEQYF. The chain links TRBV10-3 to TRBJ2-7, with TRBD1 identical over 7 bases. Trimming at V came to 8 bases and at J to 2 bases, leaving 9 bases not matched to a gene. The CDR3 runs 14 residues. Germline CDR1 reads ENHRY; CDR2 reads SYGVKD.

V usage is TRBV6-6 and J usage is TRBJ1-6; no clear D. Germline loops: CDR1 MNHNY, CDR2 SVGAGI (reference sequence). There are 14 residues in the CDR3. V dropped 1 base and J dropped 9 bases, with 10 bases sitting between them. The CDR3 region is CASSYYPGSSPLHF. The CDR3 bases are TGTGCCAGCAGTTACTACCCAGGTAGTTCACCCCTCCACTTT.

The rearrangement uses TRBV5-1 and TRBJ1-6; no definite D call. The V gene's germline CDR1 is SGHRS and CDR2 YFSETQ. This CDR3 spans 15 amino acids. Trimming cost V 6 bases and J 9 bases, with 19 bases left between them. The DNA for the CDR3 is TGCGCCAGCAAACAAACCAGAGGGTTCTCTTCACCCCTCCACTTT. This sequence encodes CASKQTRGFSSPLHF.

The chain uses TRBV4-2 and TRBJ1-1; D perhaps matches TRBD1 (6 bases). The germline V and J ends were trimmed by 4 bases and 4 bases, with 22 bases remaining between them. In germline, CDR1 is LGHNA, CDR2 YNFKEQ. CDR3 length: 17 residues. The CDR3: CASSLQLDGGYGTEAFF. In DNA form, the CDR3 reads TGTGCCAGCAGCCTTCAGTTGGATGGGGGCTATGGCACTGAAGCTTTCTTT.

V is TRBV29-1 and J is TRBJ2-3; 8 positions match TRBD1. Germline trimming cut 4 bases from V and 1 base from J; bases unmatched to any gene: 4. Per germline, CDR1 SQVTM and CDR2 ANQGSEA. The CDR3 runs 14 residues. CDR3 nucleotides: TGCAGCGTTGCAGGGGGCGCGGGCACAGATACGCAGTATTTT. It is translated as CSVAGGAGTDTQYF.

V usage is TRBV29-1 and J usage is TRBJ2-3; D might be TRBD2 (5 bases). The germline V gene encodes CDR1 SQVTM and CDR2 ANQGSEA. The CDR3 covers 14 residues. Between the trimmed V and J ends, which lost 3 bases and 6 bases, there was a span of 16 bases. The CDR3 nucleotides are TGCAGCGTTGATTCGCAGAGGGATTGGGATACGCAGTATTTT. Its protein is CSVDSQRDWDTQYF.

J is TRBJ1-2 and V is TRBV24-1, with TRBD1 as a possible D gene (6 bases). In germline, CDR1 is KGHDR, CDR2 SFDVKD. CDR3 length: 16 residues. Trimming took off 1 base at V and 8 bases at J, with 19 bases between the two ends. The CDR3 coding sequence is TGTGCCACCAGTGATTTCCGGGGAGACAGGAATCGAGGCTACACCTTC. This sequence encodes CATSDFRGDRNRGYTF.

The rearrangement links TRBV5-1 to TRBJ2-1; tentatively, D is TRBD1 (6 bases). CDR3 size: 12 residues. Trimming took 3 bases from V and 9 from J, leaving 10 bases between them. Germline V CDR1 and CDR2: SGHRS, YFSETQ. The CDR3 DNA sequence: TGCGCCAGCAGCTCACAGGGTCTTGAGCAGTTCTTC. Protein: CASSSQGLEQFF.

This sequence joins TRBV18 and TRBJ2-3; 11 bases align to TRBD1. Unmatched junction bases numbered 13, after V lost 3 bases and J lost 5 bases. Germline loops: CDR1 KGHSH, CDR2 LQKENI. The CDR3 loop spans 18 amino acids. CDR3 in amino acids: CASSPGTGGLGRRDTQYF. As DNA, the CDR3 is TGTGCCAGCTCACCGGGGACAGGGGGACTGGGAAGAAGAGATACGCAGTATTTT.

V is TRBV4-1 and J is TRBJ2-5; 13 bases match TRBD2. CDR3 length equals 17 residues. Germline loops: CDR1 MGHRA, CDR2 YSYEKL. Losses at the gene ends were 4 bases for V and 2 bases for J; bases not matched to a gene: 7. CDR3 in DNA: TGCGCCAGCAGCCTATGGGGGACTAGCGGGGAACAAGAGACCCAGTACTTC. This sequence encodes CASSLWGTSGEQETQYF.

This chain uses TRBV19 with TRBJ1-3; 7 nucleotides match TRBD1. The germline CDR1 and CDR2 sequences are LNHDA and SQIVND (reference sequence). The length of the CDR3 is 15 residues. V trimming: 8 bases; J trimming: 3 bases; junction bases outside the gene matches: 10. CDR3 DNA sequence: TGTGCCAGTGCTCCGGACAGGTGGAATGGAAACACCATATATTTT. It codes for CASAPDRWNGNTIYF.

This clone was counted a single time. This rearrangement joins TRBV25-1 to TRBJ2-7, with 9 bases lining up with TRBD2. The CDR3 length is 14 residues. Per germline, CDR1 MGHDK and CDR2 SYGVNS. V dropped 6 bases and J dropped 2; count of bases not matched to a gene: 5. CDR3 nucleotide sequence: TGTGCCAGCAGAAAAGCGGGAGGAACCTACGAGCAGTACTTC. The encoded protein is CASRKAGGTYEQYF.

The gene calls are TRBV19 and TRBJ2-7, with D possibly TRBD1 on 6 matching bases. The germline V and J ends were trimmed by 9 bases and 1 base, with 16 bases remaining between them. The germline V gene has CDR1 LNHDA and CDR2 SQIVND (reference sequence). The length of the CDR3 is 14 residues. The CDR3 region has the DNA TGTGCCAGAGGAAACAGGGTTTTGTCCTACGAGCAGTACTTC. Residues: CARGNRVLSYEQYF.

The chain employs TRBV4-1 and TRBJ2-5; the match to TRBD2 covers 7 bases. CDR3 length: 15 residues. The ends lost 0 bases at V and 3 bases at J; junction bases unmatched: 4. Per germline, CDR1 MGHRA and CDR2 YSYEKL. The CDR3 here is CASSQDGLAEETQYF. The CDR3 DNA reads TGCGCCAGCAGCCAAGATGGGCTAGCGGAAGAGACCCAGTACTTC.

This clone appeared a single time. This chain joins TRBV4-3 and TRBJ1-2, with TRBD1 as a possible D gene (5 bases). CDR3 length equals 15 residues. V dropped 4 bases and J dropped 3 bases, with 15 bases sitting between them. Germline V gene sequence: CDR1 LGHNA, CDR2 YSLEER. This CDR3 reads CASSPGRGRYYGYTF. CDR3 nucleotide sequence: TGCGCCAGCAGCCCCGGACGGGGGAGGTACTATGGCTACACCTTC.

In this sample, this clone turned up a few times. The V and J genes are TRBV12-3 or TRBV12-4 and TRBJ2-7, with a possible D match to TRBD2 (7 bases). The V end was cut by 5 bases, the J end by 4 bases, with 12 bases between. CDR3 size: 13 residues. CDR3 amino acids: CASSARGAYEQYF. The CDR3 region has the DNA TGTGCCAGCAGTGCCCGGGGGGCATACGAGCAGTACTTC.

This chain links TRBV30 with TRBJ2-3; no clear D gene. Trimming shortened V by 6 bases and J by 2 bases, and 6 bases separated the two germline ends. The germline V gene has CDR1 GTSNPN and CDR2 SVGIG (reference sequence). The CDR3 contains 11 residues. The CDR3 is CACHSTDTQYF. The CDR3 nucleotides read TGTGCCTGTCACTCCACAGATACGCAGTATTTT. The full variable domain, in which reference TRBV30 and TRBJ2-3 provide the parts outside the CDR3, is SQTIHQWPATLVQPVGSPLSLECTVEGTSNPNLYWYRQAAGRGLQLLFYSVGIGQISSEVPQNLSASRPQDRQFILSSKKLLLSDSGFYLCACHSTDTQYFGPGTRLTVL.